Detailed here is one TCR beta chain. The antigen is not known. The data belong to a study of cytomegalovirus exposure and HLA in healthy donors. V lost 5 bases to trimming and J lost 4 bases, with 11 bases between them. Germline V gene data show CDR1 as MNHEY and CDR2 as SVGAGI. The CDR3 covers 13 residues. Study-level results: The number of N-insertions in an Asian-associated ancestry cluster was reportedly below the 666-donor mean in a later analysis.

Primers included in the PCR were 60 Vbeta and 13 Jbeta primers. Data came from immunoSEQ multiplex PCR; TCRdb stores just in-frame clones and leaves some out. The table lists about 150,000 clones, around 80% of them singletons. This chain joins TRBV6-5 and TRBJ1-1, with D perhaps TRBD1 (5 bases). The sequencing sample was made of PBMCs. The TCR originated in a middle-aged man in good health and CMV-seronegative. The DNA of the CDR3 is TGTGCCAGCAGTATACAGGTGGCCACTGAAGCTTTCTTT. As protein: CASSIQVATEAFF.